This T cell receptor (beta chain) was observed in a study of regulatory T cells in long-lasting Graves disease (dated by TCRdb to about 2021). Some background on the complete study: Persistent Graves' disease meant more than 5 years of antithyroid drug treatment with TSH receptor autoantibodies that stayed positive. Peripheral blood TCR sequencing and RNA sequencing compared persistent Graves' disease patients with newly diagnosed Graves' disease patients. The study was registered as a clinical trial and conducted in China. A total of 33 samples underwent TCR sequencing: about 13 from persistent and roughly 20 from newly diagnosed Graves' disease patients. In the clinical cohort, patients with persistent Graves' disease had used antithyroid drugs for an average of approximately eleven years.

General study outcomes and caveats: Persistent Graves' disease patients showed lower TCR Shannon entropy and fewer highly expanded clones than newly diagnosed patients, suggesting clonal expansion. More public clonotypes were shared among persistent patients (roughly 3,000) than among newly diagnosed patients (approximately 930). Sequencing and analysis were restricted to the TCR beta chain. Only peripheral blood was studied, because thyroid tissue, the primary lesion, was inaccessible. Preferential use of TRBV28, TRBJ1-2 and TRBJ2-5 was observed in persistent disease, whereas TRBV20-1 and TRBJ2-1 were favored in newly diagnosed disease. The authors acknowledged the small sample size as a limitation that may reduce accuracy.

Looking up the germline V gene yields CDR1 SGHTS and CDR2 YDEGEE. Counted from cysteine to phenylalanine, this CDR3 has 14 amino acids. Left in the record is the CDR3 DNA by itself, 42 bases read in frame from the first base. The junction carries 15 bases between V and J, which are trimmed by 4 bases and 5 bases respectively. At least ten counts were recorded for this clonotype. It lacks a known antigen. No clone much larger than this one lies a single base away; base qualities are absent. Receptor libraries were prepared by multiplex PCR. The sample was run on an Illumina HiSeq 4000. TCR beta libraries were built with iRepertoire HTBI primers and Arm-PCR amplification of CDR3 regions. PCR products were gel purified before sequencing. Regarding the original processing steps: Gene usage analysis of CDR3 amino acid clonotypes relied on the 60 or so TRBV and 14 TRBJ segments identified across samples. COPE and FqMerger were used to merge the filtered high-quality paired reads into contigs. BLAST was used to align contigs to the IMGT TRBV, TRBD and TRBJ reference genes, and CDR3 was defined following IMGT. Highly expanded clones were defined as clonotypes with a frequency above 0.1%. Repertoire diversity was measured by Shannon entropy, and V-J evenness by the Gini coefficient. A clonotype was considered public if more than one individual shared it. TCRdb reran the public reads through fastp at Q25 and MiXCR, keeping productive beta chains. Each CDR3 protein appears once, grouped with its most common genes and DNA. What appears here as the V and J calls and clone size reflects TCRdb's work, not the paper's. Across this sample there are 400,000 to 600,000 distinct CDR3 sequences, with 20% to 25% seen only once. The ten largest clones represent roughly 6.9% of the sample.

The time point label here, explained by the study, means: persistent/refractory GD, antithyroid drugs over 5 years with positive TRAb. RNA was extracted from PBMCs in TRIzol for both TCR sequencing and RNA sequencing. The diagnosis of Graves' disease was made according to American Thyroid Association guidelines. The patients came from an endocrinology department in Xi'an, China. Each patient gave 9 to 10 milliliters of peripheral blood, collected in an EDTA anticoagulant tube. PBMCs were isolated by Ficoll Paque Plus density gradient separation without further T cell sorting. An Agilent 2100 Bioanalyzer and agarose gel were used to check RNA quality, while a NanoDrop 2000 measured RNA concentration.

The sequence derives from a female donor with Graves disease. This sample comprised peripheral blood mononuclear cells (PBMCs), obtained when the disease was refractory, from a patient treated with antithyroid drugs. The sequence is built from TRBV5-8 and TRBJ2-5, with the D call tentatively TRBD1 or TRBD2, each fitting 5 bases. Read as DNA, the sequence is TGTGCCAGCAGCCCTGAACGGGGCGGGGAGACCCAGTACTTC. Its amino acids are CASSPERGGETQYF.